These 18 T cell receptor beta chains came from one sample sequenced in a study of blood T cells in healthy people across ages. Primed by a sample-barcoded 5' primer and a J-beta primer mix, a second PCR proceeded for about 7 to 12 cycles. MiXCR, applied by TCRdb to the 5' RACE reads, yields one record per CDR3 protein. The sample holds just under 900,000 distinct CDR3 sequences, about 30% seen once. Input material: blood. The receptors were sampled from a woman of 80 years or more in good health.

Concerning this clonotype itself: A much larger clone lies one base from this, so it may be a read error. The chain employs TRBV10-3 and TRBJ2-7, with D tentatively TRBD2 (6 bases). Looked up from germline, CDR1 is ENHRY and CDR2 is SYGVKD. This CDR3 has 14 residues. Between the trimmed V and J ends, which lost 6 bases and 6 bases, there was a span of 18 bases. CDR3 nucleotides: TGTGCCATCAGGGACCGGGACTTCTCATCCGAGCAGTACTTC. This gives the protein CAIRDRDFSSEQYF.

This clonotype was seen only a few times. The chain uses TRBV5-1 and TRBJ1-4; D is undetermined. Germline lookup yields CDR1 SGHRS and CDR2 YFSETQ. The CDR3 is 16 residues long. The germline V and J ends were trimmed by 0 bases and 4 bases, with 13 bases remaining between them. The CDR3 is CASSLGLNEGNEKLFF. DNA for the CDR3: TGCGCCAGCAGCTTGGGCCTTAATGAGGGTAATGAAAAACTGTTTTTT.

This clonotype was seen repeatedly, ten times or more. CDR3 loop: CASSSRGNSYNEQFF. Here the CDR3 DNA reads TGTGCCAGCAGCTCGCGGGGGAACTCCTACAATGAGCAGTTCTTC. This chain connects TRBV7-2 to TRBJ2-1; 7 bases fit TRBD2. The junction had 3 bases not matched to a gene; V was cut back by 4 bases and J by 0 bases. CDR1 is SGHTA and CDR2 is FQGNSA in the germline V gene. There are 15 residues in the CDR3.

This clonotype was recorded at least ten times. The CDR3 spells CASTLRITSGGAGETQYF. The CDR3 DNA is TGTGCCAGCACCCTCCGGATTACGAGCGGGGGGGCCGGGGAGACCCAGTACTTC. The V gene is TRBV25-1, the J gene TRBJ2-5; 10 bases are a match to TRBD2. Per the germline V gene, CDR1 is MGHDK and CDR2 is SYGVNS. J gave up 5 bases and V 7 bases, and 19 bases lay outside the gene matches. The CDR3 is 18 residues long.

This clonotype was observed at least ten times. This chain joins TRBV4-1 and TRBJ1-2; possible D gene TRBD1, 5 bases. The germline V gene has CDR1 MGHRA and CDR2 YSYEKL. The CDR3 consists of 16 residues. V dropped 6 bases and J dropped 1 base, with 18 bases sitting between them. The CDR3 DNA reads as TGCGCCAGCAGTCACCCTGTAATCGGGGGTAACTATGGCTACACCTTC. Its translation is CASSHPVIGGNYGYTF.

To note about this clonotype: This sequence may be a read error, since a much larger clone differs from it by one base. The chain uses TRBV12-3 or TRBV12-4 and TRBJ2-7, with TRBD1 matching over 7 bases. This CDR3 has 14 residues. CDR3: CAGSIGGQSYEQYF. CDR3 DNA sequence: TGTGCCGGCAGTATAGGGGGACAGTCCTACGAGCAGTACTTC.

In regard to this clonotype: At one end the junction does not follow the germline gene, possibly because of a read error. The rearrangement links TRBV12-3 or TRBV12-4 to TRBJ2-3, with unresolved D. This CDR3 is 14 amino acids long. In DNA form, the CDR3 reads TGTGCCAGCAGTCGACGGGTGACCACAGATGCGCAGTATTTT. As protein: CASSRRVTTDAQYF.

This clonotype was observed a handful of times. A much larger clone differs by one base, so this may be a read error. The gene calls are TRBV10-3 and TRBJ2-7; no definite D call. The CDR3 runs 11 residues. Germline CDR1 and CDR2: ENHRY and SYGVKD. Trimming took off 5 bases at V and 10 bases at J, with 12 bases between the two ends. CDR3 coding DNA: TGTGCCATCAGTACGGAGAAGAGCCAGTACTTC. This sequence encodes CAISTEKSQYF.

This clonotype was detected many times. The CDR3 nucleotides are TGTGCCAGCAGTTACGGTGTTACTGGGGCCAACGTCCTGACTTTC. Translation gives CASSYGVTGANVLTF. The chain carries TRBV6-2 or TRBV6-3 and TRBJ2-6; D is undetermined. Germline V gives CDR1 MNHEY, CDR2 SVGEGT. V lost 2 bases to trimming and J lost 2 bases, with 7 bases between them. CDR3 length: 15 amino acids.

This clonotype was counted between two and nine times. The chain couples TRBV5-1 to TRBJ1-3; TRBD1 might be the D (5 bases). The ends were cut back, 6 bases at V and 2 bases at J, with 21 bases in the middle. The CDR3 contains 17 residues. Germline V CDR1 and CDR2: SGHRS, YFSETQ. CDR3 in DNA: TGCGCCAGCACTGCGCAGGGTATCTTCGTTACTGGAAACACCATATATTTT. It yields the protein CASTAQGIFVTGNTIYF.

In its sample, this clonotype was seen once. The junction does not match germline at one end; this may be a read error. The rearrangement uses TRBV12-3 or TRBV12-4 and TRBJ2-3, with TRBD2 identical over 12 bases. The CDR3 covers 15 residues. As DNA, the CDR3 is TGTGCCAGCAACCTAGCGGGGGGGAGAGCAGATGCGCAGTATTTT. Protein sequence: CASNLAGGRADAQYF.

This clonotype was seen a few times. The rearrangement links TRBV18 to TRBJ1-2; 8 bases align to TRBD1. CDR1 KGHSH and CDR2 LQKENI come from the germline V gene. Trimming took 2 bases from V and 7 from J; bases not matched to a gene: 9. The CDR3 loop spans 15 amino acids. The CDR3 reads CASSPTPQGARGYTF. DNA for the CDR3: TGTGCCAGCTCACCAACGCCGCAGGGGGCGCGTGGCTACACCTTC. Complete variable domain (other parts from reference TRBV18 and TRBJ1-2): NAGVMQNPRHLVRRRGQEARLRCSPMKGHSHVYWYRQLPEEGLKFMVYLQKENIIDESGMPKERFSAEFPKEGPSILRIQQVVRGDSAAYFCASSPTPQGARGYTFGSGTRLTVV.

The rearrangement uses TRBV20-1 and TRBJ1-5, with 7 bases identical to TRBD1. The CDR3 runs to 15 residues. Per the germline V gene, CDR1 is DFQATT and CDR2 is SNEGSKA (reference sequence). J was trimmed by 4 bases and V by 2 bases; bases with no gene match: 8. The CDR3 region is CSARHPGTANQPQHF. The CDR3 region has the DNA TGCAGTGCTAGACACCCTGGGACAGCTAATCAGCCCCAGCATTTT.

For this clonotype: A much larger clone lies a single base off, so this may be a read error. The V call is TRBV6-2 or TRBV6-3, the J call TRBJ2-1, with no clear D. Germline loops: CDR1 MNHEY, CDR2 SVGEGT. The CDR3 consists of 13 residues. DNA for the CDR3: TGTACCATACAGCGTCTCCAATACGATGAGCAGTTCTTC. Translated: CTIQRLQYDEQFF.

This clonotype was found many times. The chain carries TRBV18 and TRBJ1-5; no clear D. Trimming pared 6 bases from V and 0 bases from J, leaving 18 bases between. The CDR3 is 17 amino acids. CDR1 and CDR2 from the germline V gene are KGHSH and LQKENI. CDR3 amino acids: CASSPYPFGYSNQPQHF. The CDR3 bases are TGTGCCAGCTCTCCCTACCCCTTTGGGTATAGCAATCAGCCCCAGCATTTT.

This clonotype was recorded many times. V is TRBV7-6 and J is TRBJ2-7, with 9 bases aligning to TRBD1. The CDR3 consists of 16 residues. Germline V lookup: CDR1 SGHVS, CDR2 FNYEAQ. J lost 3 bases, V lost 5 bases, and 11 bases had no gene match. CDR3 bases: TGTGCCAGCAGCAAAGGACAGGGGCGACCTTACTACGAGCAGTACTTC. The encoded protein is CASSKGQGRPYYEQYF.

The V gene is TRBV6-5, the J gene TRBJ2-5; 12 bases map to TRBD2. This CDR3 is built from 13 residues. CDR1 and CDR2 from the germline V gene are MNHEY and SVGAGI. The J segment lost 2 bases and the V segment lost 10 bases, leaving 2 bases of the junction unmatched. CDR3 residues: CATLAGGQETQYF. CDR3 DNA sequence: TGTGCCACCCTAGCGGGGGGGCAAGAGACCCAGTACTTC.

In this sample, this clonotype turned up a few times. This sequence may be a read error, since a much larger clone differs from it by one base. The chain employs TRBV20-1 and TRBJ2-1, with 11 bases fitting TRBD2. TRBJ2-7 matches the DNA end more closely, so the J call is doubtful. This CDR3 comprises 14 residues. Germline V gives CDR1 DFQATT, CDR2 SNEGSKA (reference sequence). CDR3 in amino acids: CSASSGGAYNEQYF. The CDR3 bases are TGCAGTGCTAGTAGCGGGGGGGCCTACAATGAGCAGTACTTC.